Listed below are T cell receptor beta chains from one sample, sequenced in a study of blood T cell repertoires in COVID-19. Clones were sequenced by immunoSEQ multiplex PCR, and TCRdb holds only the in-frame ones, with some missing. The repertoire has about 150,000 clones, about nine tenths of them found once; the top ten carry 2.4%. Source material: peripheral blood. The source of these receptors is a woman in her 70s with acute or convalescent COVID-19. Each CDR3 is given with its conserved first and last residue.

V gene	J gene	CDR3 protein
TRBV18	TRBJ1-6	CASSPGTGVNSPLHF
TRBV18	TRBJ1-4	CASSPRRADRGNEKLFF
TRBV7-2	TRBJ1-5	CASSWDTTNQPQHF
TRBV2	TRBJ1-1	CASRPTGLGTEAFF
TRBV27	TRBJ1-5	CASPTGDQPQHF
TRBV12-3/TRBV12-4	TRBJ1-1	CASSEQGYTEAFF
TRBV5-1	TRBJ1-2	CASSPGQRANYGYTF
TRBV7-2	TRBJ1-5	CASSPFGQPQHF
TRBV11-3	TRBJ2-6	CASSLGSSGANVLTF
TRBV19	TRBJ2-2	CASYVRSGELFF
TRBV24-1	TRBJ1-1	CATRGTGASEAFF
TRBV11-3	TRBJ2-1	CASSLGGDYGGEQFF
TRBV20-1	TRBJ2-4	CSAPEANIQYF
TRBV7-2	TRBJ2-3	CASSATPTTSGSSTDTQYF
TRBV27	TRBJ2-3	CASSPSLSTQYF
TRBV3-1/TRBV3-2	TRBJ1-1	CASSQVDRGRRRTEAFF
TRBV6-1	TRBJ1-4	CASSEIGTGGEKLFF
TRBV7-9	TRBJ1-3	CASSLGSQGTNTIYF
TRBV5-1	TRBJ2-3	CASSFGGGTDTQYF
TRBV7-2	TRBJ1-6	CASSFGDSNSPLHF
TRBV19	TRBJ2-6	CASTGTTSPGANVLTF
TRBV7-3	TRBJ2-2	CASSLGTSGRSGELFF
TRBV5-6	TRBJ2-5	CASSHTGGQETQYF
TRBV6-2/TRBV6-3	TRBJ2-1	CASSLQYNEQFF
TRBV10-1	TRBJ2-7	CASSDGGGAYEQYF
TRBV27	TRBJ2-7	CASAPGTGGREQYF
TRBV7-2	TRBJ1-4	CASSRDSTPVRNEKLFF
TRBV6-5	TRBJ1-3	CASYRGRPGNTIYF
TRBV27	TRBJ1-6	CASSKWKGAYSPPHF
TRBV6-5	TRBJ2-5	CASSYSISGGQETQYF
TRBV10-1	TRBJ1-5	CASSAGPNQPQHF
TRBV5-1	TRBJ2-5	CASSLMGLAGRETQYF
TRBV18	TRBJ2-5	CASSPTPGTSPQVVETQYF
TRBV5-1	TRBJ2-5	CASSLADRGWETQYF
TRBV19	TRBJ2-2	CASSIAALAEYTGELFF
TRBV6-5	TRBJ2-5	CASRTGGYGKTQYF
TRBV2	TRBJ1-1	CASSEEGTNGYEAFF
TRBV5-8	TRBJ1-2	CASSWNRGNYGYTF
TRBV10-3	TRBJ1-1	CAIATGNTEAFF
TRBV6-2/TRBV6-3	TRBJ2-3	CASSYSVAVSTDTQYF
TRBV2	TRBJ1-2	CASISSTEQTF
TRBV10-3	TRBJ2-5	CAISGPGARETQYF
TRBV3-1/TRBV3-2	TRBJ2-1	CASSQDGGVYNEQFF
TRBV29-1	TRBJ1-4	CSVGQGREKLFF
TRBV12-5	TRBJ2-3	CAADPSGRGAGGTDTQYF
TRBV30	TRBJ1-2	CAWGPSPGGYTF
TRBV18	TRBJ1-5	CASSPTEYQPQHF
TRBV23-1	TRBJ1-5	CASSLGGQGGNQPQHF
TRBV7-2	TRBJ1-1	CATSNRDKNTEAFF
TRBV19	TRBJ1-5	CASTDGQGRNQPQHF
TRBV7-2	TRBJ1-6	CASSPQTGGKSALHF
TRBV28	TRBJ2-5	CASREQGPETQYF
TRBV27	TRBJ2-4	CASSSDRLAKNIQYF
TRBV7-9	TRBJ2-1	CASSLRGDYNEQFF
TRBV1	TRBJ2-4	CTSSRLISGALYSQDIQYF
TRBV11-3	TRBJ2-3	CASSLGLAVTDTQYF